Below, one TCR beta chain is given with its context. TCRdb's copy holds only in-frame clones and misses some; the assay was immunoSEQ multiplex PCR. This sample has under 200,000 clones, with roughly nine tenths found just once. The CDR3 length is 14 residues. This sample stems from a study of blood T cell repertoires in COVID-19. Study-wide context: Sample material is recorded as cDNA or gDNA derived from T cells, B-cell-depleted T cells, or PBMCs.

The V gene is TRBV21-1, the J gene TRBJ1-5. TRBV21-1 is designated a pseudogene. This sequence originates from a woman in her fifties or sixties with COVID-19, enrolled during active disease. Sequencing was performed on peripheral blood. The CDR3 coding sequence is TGTGCCAGCAGCATCCGGGAGGGCAATCAGCCCCAGCATTTT. Protein product: CASSIREGNQPQHF.